This TCR beta chain was profiled in a study of beta chain features in type 1 diabetes (dated 2018 in TCRdb). Background for the entire study: No differences in mean age, gender distribution, total cell number or subset yield were found between patients and healthy donors. Across all samples, 107,917,701 sorted cells were examined, and cell number per subset correlated strongly with RNA yield. Naive and central memory subsets were obtained from all 30 or so donors, but regulatory and stem cell-like memory subsets were isolated from only 8 patients and about 8 healthy donors. In the study, recently diagnosed type 1 diabetes patients and matched healthy donors were compared on the TCRB repertoires of their sorted circulating CD4+ T cell subsets. What the authors observed across the whole study: Because the HLA sub-analyses included only small numbers of individuals, any influence of HLA type on TCRB rearrangement was left unresolved. The naive, central memory and regulatory TCRB repertoires appeared to resemble one another more closely among patients than among healthy donors. In all four CD4+ subsets, TCRB CDR3 length was moderately but significantly shorter in type 1 diabetes patients. Shorter templates might have been favored by PCR, but patient and control samples were amplified and corrected together, so both groups would have been affected equally by any skew. At VDJ recombination sites, type 1 diabetes patients had fewer insertions and more deleted nucleotides, which implies abnormalities in thymic rearrangement. Because cDNA was sequenced instead of genomic DNA, highly expressing activated cells could be over-represented, though the groups showed no difference in activation or CD3 levels.

A single peripheral blood draw of around 0.11 L on average was collected from each donor into heparinised tubes. Naive, central memory, regulatory and stem cell-like memory CD4+ T cells were sorted on a BD FACSAria II using a panel including CD45RO, CCR7, CD25, CD127, CD95 and CD27. A purity above 98% was achieved for all sorted populations. Right away, PBMCs were isolated by Lymphoprep density gradient centrifugation and were stained directly, with no culture step. Samples were stained and sorted in pairs, with one healthy donor and one patient per experiment, so that batch effects were minimized. This clone was observed a few times. Its antigen is unknown. No qualities accompany the bases; no much larger clone lies one base away. The High Capacity cDNA Reverse Transcription Kit was used to reverse transcribe all of the isolated RNA, meaning that expressed TCRB transcripts were what got sequenced. Deep immunoSEQ sequencing was applied to naive, central memory and regulatory T cell samples, giving an average of roughly 3.3 million total reads per sample. Sorted cells were lysed in RLT buffer and RNA was extracted with DNase-treated RNeasy Micro or Mini kits, depending on cell number. Each cell subset was processed on its own to prevent cross-contamination, while patient and healthy donor samples were processed together. Using the immunoSEQ multiplex PCR, TCRB sequences were amplified from cDNA into 87-bp fragments spanning the CDR3 region. Sequencing of the amplicons was done on the Illumina HiSeq platform. On the study's bioinformatics: Synthetic template baselines were used to correct PCR bias computationally, reads within Hamming distance 2 were collapsed together, and singletons that could not be merged were discarded. Reads were aligned against IMGT so that V, D and J genes, CDR3 length and insertions or deletions at six rearrangement sites could be assigned. Within each subset, clonotype counts were normalized to the number of sorted cells before true diversity and Gini coefficients were calculated with the tcR R package. The overlap coefficient, calculated on TCRB nucleotide sequences, was used to measure repertoire sharing. Out-of-frame TCRB sequences from naive cells were analyzed as a proxy for the pre-selection repertoire. In TCRdb, the immuneACCESS table is reduced to in-frame sequences with V and J assigned. These tables do not hold every clone; where another copy was compared, an unresolved V gene accounts for under half, and the others remain unexplained. V and J calls and clone size are as listed in that table; D and trimming were resolved from the DNA. The sample table contains around 600,000 clones; only one count was recorded for over 10% of them. Clones ranked in the top ten supply about 0.11% of the sample.

Between the V and J ends, shortened by 0 bases and 9 bases respectively, the junction contains 12 bases. Counted from cysteine to phenylalanine, this CDR3 has 15 amino acids. Just the 45-base CDR3 DNA is kept, in frame starting at base 1. Sequences LGHNA (CDR1) and YSLEER (CDR2) are obtained from the germline V gene. What was sequenced was naive CD4+ T cells from blood. Reading the label with the study, this specimen's cell subset or site is: true naive CD4+ T cells. The source is a man aged 25 to 40 with type 1 diabetes. The rearrangement joined TRBV4-3 to TRBJ1-6; the D gene assignment is ambiguous. CDR3 reads: CASSQDPSRGSPLHF. The DNA is TGCGCCAGCAGCCAAGATCCCTCCCGCGGTTCACCCCTCCACTTT.